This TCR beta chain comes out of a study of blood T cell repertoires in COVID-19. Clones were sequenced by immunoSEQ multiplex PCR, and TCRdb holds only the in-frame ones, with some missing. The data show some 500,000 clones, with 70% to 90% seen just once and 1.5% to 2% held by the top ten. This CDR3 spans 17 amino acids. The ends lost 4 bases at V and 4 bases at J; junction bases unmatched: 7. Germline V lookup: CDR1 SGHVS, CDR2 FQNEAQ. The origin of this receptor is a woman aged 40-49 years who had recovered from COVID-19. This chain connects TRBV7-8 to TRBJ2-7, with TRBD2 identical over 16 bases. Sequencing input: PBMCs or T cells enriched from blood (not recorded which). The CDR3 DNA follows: TGTGCCAGCAGCTCGGGACTAGCGGGAGGGCCGGGTTACGAGCAGTACTTC. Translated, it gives CASSSGLAGGPGYEQYF.